The entry below describes one T cell receptor beta chain. Its antigen is still unknown. Qualities for individual bases were not recorded, and no much larger clone is one base off. Explained via the paper, the time point label denotes: baseline before first vaccination. Samples from vaccinated people were obtained from the UK trials COV001 and COV002, which included a single-blind randomized controlled phase 2/3 trial of AZD1222 (ChAdOx1 nCoV-19) in healthy adults. For TCRbeta chain sequencing, PBMC samples were collected from trial participants at day 0 and at day 28 after the second dose. CDR1 and CDR2, per the germline V gene, are MNHEY and SVGEGT. From V the trimming removes 2 bases and from J it removes 3 bases, while the gene matches leave 6 bases of the junction unaccounted for. The CDR3 holds 16 amino acids from the cysteine to the phenylalanine. Only the CDR3 part of the read is kept: 48 bases, read in frame from the first base.

This specimen belongs to a study of T cell responses to AZD1222 COVID-19 vaccine (dated by TCRdb to the early 2020s). Background for the entire study: AZD1222 recipients given second doses at about 4 weeks or at about 12 weeks were pooled, since spike-specific TCR depth and breadth were not found to differ between the two schedules. TCR sequencing covered roughly 230 trial participants: approximately 200 given two doses of AZD1222 and approximately 25 given two doses of MenACWY control vaccine. Trial participants were enrolled into age subgroups of 18-55, 56-69 and 70-plus years, which contained around 140, 26 and 57 TCR-sequenced participants, respectively.

Overall results and qualifications from the work: Conclusions about previously exposed vaccinees are limited, since just six or seven AZD1222 recipients were seropositive for SARS-CoV-2 at baseline. Participants were mostly white British, with more females than males. The authors suggested clonal diversity may have been underestimated. CD4 TCRs associated with the vaccine covered the entire spike protein, and the dominant responses were in regions 160-218 and 743-854. In the small 56-69-year group, the increase in depth fell short of significance, most likely because of low power. Spike-specific TCR breadth and depth rose significantly after two AZD1222 doses compared with day 0 and with MenACWY recipients. No day 14 peak-response samples were available, so repertoires were characterized only after the peak T cell response. Epitopes outside the regions mutated in the B.1.351 and B.1.1.7 variants were reportedly recognized by nearly half of the unique spike-specific TCRs.

The CDR3 regions of human TCRbeta chains were analyzed by immunosequencing. Per the source publication's procedure: Repertoire TCRs were matched against a reference library of SARS-CoV-2-specific TCRs generated with the MIRA antigen-specificity platform. Breadth meant the fraction of unique TCRs that were SARS-CoV-2-associated, whereas depth meant the fraction of total T cells that were SARS-CoV-2-associated. Using the MIRA data, each spike-specific TCR was assigned both to the spike region to which the TCR was reactive and to a CD4 or CD8 class. Log10-transformed breadth and depth values were compared by one-way ANOVA with Sidak's multiple comparisons tests. TCRdb re-hosts the immuneACCESS table, in-frame sequences only. Its copies lack some clones; in the studies checked, an unresolved V gene accounts for under half of them, and the cause for the rest is not known. V, J and clone size reflect that table, while D and trimming were determined from the DNA. Here the sample has about 160,000 clones; 91% occur a single time. More than 1.2% of the sample lies in the top ten.

Sequences were derived from peripheral blood, sampled on day 0 of AZD1222 vaccination. The chain is made from TRBV6-2 or TRBV6-3 and TRBJ2-1; 8 bases in the junction line up with TRBD2. This receptor was taken from an adult in good health. This receptor carries the CDR3 CASSYRAGAGYNEQFF. The nucleotide sequence is given as TGTGCCAGCAGTTACAGAGCGGGAGCAGGCTACAATGAGCAGTTCTTC.